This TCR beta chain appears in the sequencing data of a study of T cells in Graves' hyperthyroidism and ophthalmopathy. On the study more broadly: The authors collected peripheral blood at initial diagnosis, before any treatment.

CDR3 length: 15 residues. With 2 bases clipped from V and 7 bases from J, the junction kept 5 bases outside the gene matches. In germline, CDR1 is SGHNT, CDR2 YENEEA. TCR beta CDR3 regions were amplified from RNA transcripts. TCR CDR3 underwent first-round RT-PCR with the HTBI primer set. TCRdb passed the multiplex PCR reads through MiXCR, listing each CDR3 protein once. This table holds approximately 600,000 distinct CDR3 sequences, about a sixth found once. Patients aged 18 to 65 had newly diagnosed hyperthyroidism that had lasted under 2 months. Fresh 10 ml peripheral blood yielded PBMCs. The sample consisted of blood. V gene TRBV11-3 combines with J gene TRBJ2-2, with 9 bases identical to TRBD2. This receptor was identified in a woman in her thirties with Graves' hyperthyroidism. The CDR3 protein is CASSLTRLADGELFF. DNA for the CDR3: TGTGCCAGCAGCTTAACAAGACTAGCGGACGGGGAGCTGTTTTTT.